These 28 T cell receptor beta chains came from one sample sequenced in a study of blood T cell repertoires in COVID-19. Clones were sequenced by immunoSEQ multiplex PCR, and TCRdb holds only the in-frame ones, with some missing. Among 90,000 or so clones, roughly 90% were seen once, and the ten largest hold more than 5%. Source material: peripheral blood. These receptors all stem from a man between 60 and 75 years old with COVID-19, enrolled during active disease.

A few counts support this clone. The genes are TRBV5-6 and TRBJ2-2; D gene ambiguous. V gave up 0 bases and J gave up 4 bases, with 4 bases separating them. Germline loops: CDR1 SGHDT, CDR2 YYEEEE. This CDR3 spans 13 amino acids. CDR3 region: CASSLELTGELFF. CDR3 sequence (DNA): TGTGCCAGCAGCTTGGAGCTCACCGGGGAGCTGTTTTTT.

The chain is built from TRBV14 and TRBJ2-1; D is possibly TRBD2 (6 bases). This CDR3 is built from 16 residues. V was cut by 1 base and J by 6 bases, with 16 bases left in between. CDR1 SGHDN and CDR2 FVKESK come from the germline V gene. The CDR3 DNA sequence: TGTGCCAGCAGCCAAGGGGACTGGCAGGGTTTCAATGAGCAGTTCTTC. It codes for CASSQGDWQGFNEQFF.

The rearrangement links TRBV28 to TRBJ1-1; TRBD1 agrees at 7 bases. Germline V gene data show CDR1 as MDHEN and CDR2 as SYDVKM. The CDR3 length is 16 residues. V lost 5 bases, J lost 6 bases, and 15 bases stayed unmatched. CDR3 region: CASSSPGFRGIAEAFF. CDR3 bases: TGTGCCAGCAGTAGTCCGGGGTTCAGGGGGATCGCTGAAGCTTTCTTT.

The chain joins TRBV10-3 to TRBJ2-1; D is undetermined. The CDR3 covers 15 residues. V lost 0 bases and J 4 bases, leaving 10 bases between the germline ends. CDR1 is ENHRY, CDR2 SYGVKD, per germline. DNA of the CDR3: TGTGCCATCAGTGAGTCGGCAGGCCCTTACAATGAGCAGTTCTTC. Its translation: CAISESAGPYNEQFF.

This chain links TRBV7-3 with TRBJ1-1; D is undetermined. Trimming cost V 1 base and J 5 bases, with 14 bases left between them. Germline CDR1 SGHTA, CDR2 FQGTGA. This CDR3 comprises 15 residues. This chain's CDR3 is CASSLIPGRGTEAFF. In DNA form, the CDR3 reads TGTGCCAGCAGCTTAATCCCGGGTAGAGGGACTGAAGCTTTCTTT.

The chain carries TRBV5-4 and TRBJ1-2, with TRBD1 identical over 8 bases. Germline CDR1 reads SGHNT; CDR2 reads YYREEE (reference sequence). J was trimmed by 6 bases and V by 0 bases; bases with no gene match: 4. This CDR3 comprises 14 residues. CDR3 amino acids: CASSLAGGEDGYTF. The CDR3 coding sequence is TGTGCCAGCAGCTTGGCAGGGGGCGAGGATGGCTACACCTTC.

The chain joins TRBV6-2 or TRBV6-3 to TRBJ1-2; TRBD1 might be the D (6 bases). The germline CDR1 and CDR2 sequences are MNHEY and SVGEGT. The CDR3 length is 14 residues. Trimming removed 6 bases at V and 0 bases at J, with 11 bases between. The CDR3, as DNA: TGTGCCAGCAGCGTCCAGGGGACTAACTATGGCTACACCTTC. Translating gives CASSVQGTNYGYTF.

This clone came up a few times. This chain links TRBV19 with TRBJ1-5; 7 bases align to TRBD1. V shed 2 bases, J shed 4 bases, and the junction held 8 bases outside the gene matches. CDR1 is LNHDA and CDR2 is SQIVND in the germline V gene (reference sequence). The CDR3 runs 16 residues. CDR3 residues: CASSIRQGNPNQPQHF. The CDR3 DNA reads as TGTGCCAGTAGTATAAGACAGGGTAACCCTAATCAGCCCCAGCATTTT.

The chain combines TRBV6-2 or TRBV6-3 with TRBJ1-5; TRBD1 agrees at 7 bases. CDR3 length: 15 residues. Per germline, CDR1 MNHEY and CDR2 SVGEGT. J was trimmed by 3 bases and V by 2 bases; bases with no gene match: 4. The CDR3 region has the DNA TGTGCCAGCAGTTACCGGGGACAGCCCAATCAGCCCCAGCATTTT. This encodes CASSYRGQPNQPQHF.

As DNA, the CDR3 is TGTGCCAGCAGTACGACCAGGGATACGCAGTATTTT. Amino acids: CASSTTRDTQYF. V gene TRBV2 combines with J gene TRBJ2-3; no clear D. This CDR3 spans 12 amino acids. Germline V gene sequence: CDR1 SNHLY, CDR2 FYNNEI. Between the trimmed V and J ends, which lost 5 bases and 6 bases, there was a span of 9 bases.

The rearrangement links TRBV5-5 to TRBJ2-3; D remains unclear. CDR3 length: 15 amino acids. V was cut by 4 bases and J by 0 bases, with 12 bases left in between. The germline CDR1 and CDR2 sequences are SGHKS and YYEKEE (reference sequence). The CDR3 protein is CASSALHSSTDTQYF. The CDR3 DNA follows: TGTGCCAGCAGCGCCCTGCACTCTAGCACAGATACGCAGTATTTT. The complete variable domain, with remaining parts taken from reference TRBV5-5 and TRBJ2-3, reads DAGVTQSPTHLIKTRGQQVTLRCSPISGHKSVSWYQQVLGQGPQFIFQYYEKEERGRGNFPDRFSARQFPNYSSELNVNALLLGDSALYLCASSALHSSTDTQYFGPGTRLTVL.

The V and J genes are TRBV30 and TRBJ1-2; TRBD1 might be the D (6 bases). Trimming cost V 0 bases and J 4 bases, with 9 bases left between them. The germline V gene encodes CDR1 GTSNPN and CDR2 SVGIG (reference sequence). The CDR3 contains 13 residues. The CDR3 DNA sequence: TGTGCCTGGAGTGTAACACAGGGCTATGGCTACACCTTC. Its protein product is CAWSVTQGYGYTF.

The J gene is TRBJ2-2, the V gene TRBV5-4; 8 bases line up with TRBD2. The trim removed 4 bases at V and 3 bases at J, leaving 5 bases unmatched. Germline V gene lookup returns CDR1 SGHNT and CDR2 YYREEE (reference sequence). The CDR3 spans 15 residues. The CDR3 protein is CASSRGSGDTGELFF. In DNA, the CDR3 is TGTGCCAGCAGCCGGGGTAGCGGGGACACCGGGGAGCTGTTTTTT.

The chain combines TRBV28 with TRBJ2-1, with 8 bases aligning to TRBD2. CDR3 length: 16 residues. After removal of 7 bases from V and 1 base from J, the junction contained 9 bases not matched to a gene. The V gene's germline CDR1 is MDHEN and CDR2 SYDVKM. The CDR3 bases are TGTGCCAGCATCGCACGGGGGGGGCTATCCTACAATGAGCAGTTCTTC. Its translation: CASIARGGLSYNEQFF.

This clone has just a few counts. CDR3 DNA: TGTGCCAGCAGAACACAGGGGAGAGGAAACACCATATATTTT. It yields the protein CASRTQGRGNTIYF. The V call is TRBV7-9, the J call TRBJ1-3, with TRBD1 matching 7 bases. V trimming: 6 bases; J trimming: 4 bases; junction bases outside the gene matches: 6. Germline-derived CDR1 and CDR2 are SEHNR and FQNEAQ (reference sequence). This CDR3 contains 14 residues.

The V call is TRBV5-1, the J call TRBJ1-1; TRBD1 matches 7 bases. With 4 bases clipped from V and 4 bases from J, the junction kept 4 bases outside the gene matches. This CDR3 comprises 13 residues. Germline V gives CDR1 SGHRS, CDR2 YFSETQ. Here the CDR3 reads CASSLGQSTEAFF. The CDR3 nucleotides are TGCGCCAGCAGCCTGGGACAGTCCACTGAAGCTTTCTTT.

CDR3 sequence (DNA): TGCGCCAGCAGTGAGCCGAGCTCCTACAATGAGCAGTTCTTC. This translates into CASSEPSSYNEQFF. The V gene is TRBV10-2, the J gene TRBJ2-1, with no clear D. The CDR3 consists of 14 residues. Germline V gives CDR1 WSHSY, CDR2 SAAADI. Trimming left V 2 bases short and J 0 bases short, with 5 bases between.

The chain uses TRBV2 and TRBJ1-4; 8 bases fit TRBD1. This CDR3 has 14 amino acids. Trimming removed 1 base from V and 7 bases from J; junction bases left unmatched: 2. Germline values: CDR1 SNHLY, CDR2 FYNNEI. CDR3 in amino acids: CASSEDRGVEKLFF. The CDR3 coding sequence is TGTGCCAGCAGTGAAGACAGGGGGGTTGAAAAACTGTTTTTT.

This clone has only one observation. This chain links TRBV19 with TRBJ2-1; 12 bases fit TRBD2. CDR3 length equals 16 residues. V trimming: 3 bases; J trimming: 4 bases; junction bases outside the gene matches: 4. The germline V gene encodes CDR1 LNHDA and CDR2 SQIVND (reference sequence). The CDR3 region is CASSIGTSGFYNEQFF. The CDR3 DNA reads TGTGCCAGTAGTATTGGGACTAGCGGGTTTTACAATGAGCAGTTCTTC.

The chain uses TRBV5-4 and TRBJ2-2, with D tentatively TRBD2 (6 bases). Trimming pared 6 bases from V and 3 bases from J, leaving 24 bases between. The CDR3 is 18 amino acids. CDR1 and CDR2 from the germline V gene are SGHNT and YYREEE (reference sequence). The CDR3 coding sequence is TGTGCCAGCACCAACTTTATAGCGGCCTACGGGGACACCGGGGAGCTGTTTTTT. Amino acids: CASTNFIAAYGDTGELFF. The whole variable domain, remainder taken from reference TRBV5-4 and TRBJ2-2, is ETGVTQSPTHLIKTRGQQVTLRCSSQSGHNTVSWYQQALGQGPQFIFQYYREEENGRGNFPPRFSGLQFPNYSSELNVNALELDDSALYLCASTNFIAAYGDTGELFFGEGSRLTVL.

The rearrangement uses TRBV4-2 and TRBJ2-3, with D hard to call. V lost 1 base to trimming and J lost 7 bases, with 6 bases between them. This CDR3 is 12 amino acids long. Germline CDR1 is LGHNA and CDR2 is YNFKEQ. CDR3 bases: TGTGCCAGCAGCCAAGGCAGAAATACGCAGTATTTT. It specifies CASSQGRNTQYF.

This chain links TRBV2 with TRBJ2-5; D possibly corresponds to TRBD1 (5 bases). The CDR3 covers 13 residues. V was cut by 6 bases and J by 3 bases, with 11 bases left in between. Germline lookup yields CDR1 SNHLY and CDR2 FYNNEI. The CDR3 coding sequence is TGTGCCAGCAGCATCGACAGAAAAGAGACCCAGTACTTC. This translates into CASSIDRKETQYF.

This clone was recorded only once. The rearrangement joins TRBV21-1 to TRBJ2-5; no DNA check was done on the table's D call, TRBD2. TRBV21-1 is tagged as a pseudogene. The CDR3 length is 10 residues. The CDR3 protein is CASSNKTQYF. In DNA form, the CDR3 reads TGTGCCAGCAGCAATAAGACCCAGTACTTC.

The chain carries TRBV5-8 and TRBJ1-6; D might be TRBD1 (6 bases). Germline CDR1 and CDR2: SGHTS and YDEGEE. The CDR3 runs 15 residues. V was pared by 4 bases and J by 6 bases, with 14 bases between. The CDR3 spells CASSRITGINSPLHF. The DNA for the CDR3 is TGTGCCAGCAGCCGAATAACAGGGATTAATTCACCCCTCCACTTT.

The chain combines TRBV6-6 with TRBJ2-1; 10 nucleotides line up with TRBD1. This CDR3 comprises 15 residues. CDR1 is MNHNY, CDR2 SVGAGI, per germline (reference sequence). The J segment lost 8 bases and the V segment lost 4 bases, leaving 8 bases of the junction unmatched. The CDR3 coding sequence is TGTGCCAGCAGTTTTCACGCGGGACAGGGGTATGAGCAGTTCTTC. This translates into CASSFHAGQGYEQFF.

V is TRBV2 and J is TRBJ1-6, with 8 positions matching TRBD1. CDR1 and CDR2 (germline): SNHLY, FYNNEI. CDR3 length: 14 amino acids. The trim removed 4 bases at V and 8 bases at J, leaving 4 bases unmatched. The CDR3 nucleotides are TGTGCCAGCAGTGGGACAGGGAGGGATTCACCCCTCCACTTT. Translating gives CASSGTGRDSPLHF.

The V gene is TRBV30, the J gene TRBJ2-1, with 13 bases fitting TRBD2. The CDR3 loop spans 14 amino acids. Germline V gene data show CDR1 as GTSNPN and CDR2 as SVGIG (reference sequence). V gave up 4 bases and J gave up 10 bases; unmatched junction bases: 7. The CDR3 sequence: CAWIRLAGGGEQFF. CDR3 nucleotides: TGTGCCTGGATCCGACTAGCGGGAGGAGGGGAGCAGTTCTTC.

V and J are TRBV28 and TRBJ2-4; TRBD2 matches at 10 bases. The CDR3 sequence is 18 residues long. Germline lookup yields CDR1 MDHEN and CDR2 SYDVKM. V lost 2 bases to trimming and J lost 3 bases; unmatched junction nucleotides: 10. CDR3 in amino acids: CASSLGMSGRADKNIQYF. The CDR3 DNA sequence: TGTGCCAGCAGTTTAGGAATGAGCGGGAGGGCCGACAAAAACATTCAGTACTTC.